The T cell receptor (beta chain) under discussion was sequenced for a study of shared clonotypes between healthy human individuals. This clone was counted once. The antigen remains unidentified. Study-wide results and limits: Represented diversity, genetic and exposure-history alike, was limited by few donors. Read depth was anticipated to influence clonotype sharing among donors.

Naive CD8 populations comprised CD45RO-negative cells positively selected for CCR7, excluding terminally differentiated effector memory CD45RA+ cells. Deep level was the assay's run setting. Repertoires were generated with immunoSEQ multiplex PCR, while TCRdb's copy carries only in-frame clones and drops some. This table has around 2.1 million clones, 93% appearing once. Germline CDR1 PRHDT, CDR2 FYEKMQ (reference sequence). The J segment lost 5 bases and the V segment lost 5 bases, leaving 8 bases of the junction unmatched. This CDR3 is built from 14 residues. The chain couples TRBV13 to TRBJ2-5; TRBD2 matches at 7 bases. This TCR was sampled from a man aged 18 to 30 in good health. Some clones in this sample may be carry-over from other donors' samples. Material for sequencing was naive CD8+ T cells from PBMCs. DNA for the CDR3: TGTGCCAGCAGCCAAGAGCGGGACTTCGAGACCCAGTACTTC. Translation: CASSQERDFETQYF.